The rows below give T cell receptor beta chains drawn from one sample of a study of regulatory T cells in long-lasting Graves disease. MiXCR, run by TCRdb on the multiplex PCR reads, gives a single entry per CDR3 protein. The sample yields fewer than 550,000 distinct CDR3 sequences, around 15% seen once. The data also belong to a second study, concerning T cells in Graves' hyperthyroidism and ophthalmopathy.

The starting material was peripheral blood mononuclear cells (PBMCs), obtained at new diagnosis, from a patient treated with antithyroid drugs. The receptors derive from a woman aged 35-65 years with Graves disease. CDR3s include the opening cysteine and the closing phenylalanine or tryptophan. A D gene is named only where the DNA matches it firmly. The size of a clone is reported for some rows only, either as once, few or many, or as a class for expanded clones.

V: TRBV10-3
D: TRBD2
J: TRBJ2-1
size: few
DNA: TGTGCCATCAACCCGGGACTAGCGGATGAGCAGTTCTTC
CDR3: CAINPGLADEQFF

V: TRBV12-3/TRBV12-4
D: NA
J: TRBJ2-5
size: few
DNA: TGTGCCAGCAGTTTGTTTTTGGAGACCCAGTACTTC
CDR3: CASSLFLETQYF

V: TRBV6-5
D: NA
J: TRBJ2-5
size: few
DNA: TGTGCCAGCAGTTACGCGGGGGCCCAAGAGACCCAGTACTTC
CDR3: CASSYAGAQETQYF

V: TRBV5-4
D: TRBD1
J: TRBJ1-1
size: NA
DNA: TGTGCCACCTTCCCTGGGACAGGGGGCGCAGACACTGAAGCTTTCTTT
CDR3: CATFPGTGGADTEAFF

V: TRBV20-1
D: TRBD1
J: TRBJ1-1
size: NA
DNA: TGCAGTGCTAGAGAGGTACAGGGGGGTGAAGCTTTCTTT
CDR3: CSAREVQGGEAFF

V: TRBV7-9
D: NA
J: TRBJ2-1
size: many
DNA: TGTGCCAGCAGCTTAGATTGGAACAATGAGCAGTTCTTC
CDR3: CASSLDWNNEQFF

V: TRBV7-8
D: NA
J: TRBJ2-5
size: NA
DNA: TGTGCCAGCAGCTTAAAACGGGTTCAAGAGACCCAGTACTTC
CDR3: CASSLKRVQETQYF

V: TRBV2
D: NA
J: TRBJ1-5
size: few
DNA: TGTGCCAGCAGTGACGACCTGGGGGGGAATCAGCCCCAGCATTTT
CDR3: CASSDDLGGNQPQHF

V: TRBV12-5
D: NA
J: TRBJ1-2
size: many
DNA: TGTGCTAGTGGTTCGGGACTTCCGAGGGACACCTTC
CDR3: CASGSGLPRDTF

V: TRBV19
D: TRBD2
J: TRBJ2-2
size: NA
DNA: TGTGCCAGTAGTACCGGGCGACTAGCGGGGAACCCCGGGGAGCTGTTTTTT
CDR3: CASSTGRLAGNPGELFF

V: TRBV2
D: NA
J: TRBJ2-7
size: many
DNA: TGTGCCAGCAGTGGTTCGACGCGGCGTGGGCAGTACTTC
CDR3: CASSGSTRRGQYF

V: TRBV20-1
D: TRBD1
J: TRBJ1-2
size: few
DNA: TGCAGTTCGGGAGGGGCAGGGGGCTTGTATGGCTACACCTTC
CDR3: CSSGGAGGLYGYTF

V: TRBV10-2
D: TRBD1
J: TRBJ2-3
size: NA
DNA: TGCGCCAGCAGTACCCCGACACAGGGGGCTGGCACGCAGTATTTT
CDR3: CASSTPTQGAGTQYF

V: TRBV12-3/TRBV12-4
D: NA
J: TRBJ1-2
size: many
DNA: TGTGCCAGCAGACAGGGATTTGAAGGCTACACCTTC
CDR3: CASRQGFEGYTF

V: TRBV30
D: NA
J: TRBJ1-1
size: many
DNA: TGTGCCTGGAGTGTACAACTTGAAGCTTTCTTT
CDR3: CAWSVQLEAFF

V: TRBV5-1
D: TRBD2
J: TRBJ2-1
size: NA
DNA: TGTGCCAGCAGCTTGGGATCACTAGCGGGGTTTTACAATGAGCAGTTCTTC
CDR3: CASSLGSLAGFYNEQFF

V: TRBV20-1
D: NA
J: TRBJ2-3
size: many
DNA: TGCAGTGCTATGAGTGGGGCGGGGAGTAGAACAGATACGCAGTATTTT
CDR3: CSAMSGAGSRTDTQYF

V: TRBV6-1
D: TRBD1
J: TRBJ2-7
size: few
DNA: TGTGCCAGCAGTCAAGACAGGGGAGTCTACGAGCAGTACTTC
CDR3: CASSQDRGVYEQYF

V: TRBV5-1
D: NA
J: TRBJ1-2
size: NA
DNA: TGCGCCAGCAGCTTCACAGTGAACTATGGCTACACCTTC
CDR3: CASSFTVNYGYTF

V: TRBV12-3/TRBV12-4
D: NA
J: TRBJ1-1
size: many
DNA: TGTGCCAGCACCTCCGTTGGTAGGGACACTGAAGCTTTCTTT
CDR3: CASTSVGRDTEAFF

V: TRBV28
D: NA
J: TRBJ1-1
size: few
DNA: TGTGCCAGCAGCTCACACCCCACAGCGCTGAACACTGAAGCTTTCTTT
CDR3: CASSSHPTALNTEAFF

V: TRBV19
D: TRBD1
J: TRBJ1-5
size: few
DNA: TGTGCCAGTAGTCCCCAGGGGGGCGAAGGCAATCAGCCCCAGCATTTT
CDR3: CASSPQGGEGNQPQHF

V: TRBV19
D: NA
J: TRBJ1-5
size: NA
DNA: TGTGCCAGTAGTATAGGGGAAAAGGGGCGTCAGCCCCAGCATTTT
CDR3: CASSIGEKGRQPQHF

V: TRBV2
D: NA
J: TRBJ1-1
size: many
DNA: TGTGCCAGCAGTGTAACACAGTTAATGAACACTGAAGCTTTCTTT
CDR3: CASSVTQLMNTEAFF

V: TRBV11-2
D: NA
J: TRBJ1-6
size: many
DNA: TGTGCCAGCAGCTTAGATCCGAATTCACCCCTCCACTTT
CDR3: CASSLDPNSPLHF

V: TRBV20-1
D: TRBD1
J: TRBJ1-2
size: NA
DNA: TGCAGTGCTAGAGGACGGACAGGGGGTGACTATGGCTACACCTTC
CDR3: CSARGRTGGDYGYTF

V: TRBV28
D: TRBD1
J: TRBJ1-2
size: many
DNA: TGTGCCAGTTCCTTAGAATGGACAGGGCAAGGGTATGGCTACACCTTC
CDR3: CASSLEWTGQGYGYTF

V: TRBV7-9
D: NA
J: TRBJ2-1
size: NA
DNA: TGTGCCAGCAGCTTAGCGGCGCTAGCGTATGAGCAGTTCTTC
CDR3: CASSLAALAYEQFF

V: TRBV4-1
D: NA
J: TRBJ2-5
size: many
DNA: TGTGCCAGCAGCCCCGGGTCCTCGGTGGAGACCCAGTACTTC
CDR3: CASSPGSSVETQYF

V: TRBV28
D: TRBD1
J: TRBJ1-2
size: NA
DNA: TGTGCCAGCACCCTGGGTCCCGGGACAGGGTACGATGGCTACACCTTC
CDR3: CASTLGPGTGYDGYTF

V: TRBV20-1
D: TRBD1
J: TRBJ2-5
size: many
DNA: TGCAGTGCTGGCCACAACAGGGGTGAGACCCAGTACTTC
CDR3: CSAGHNRGETQYF

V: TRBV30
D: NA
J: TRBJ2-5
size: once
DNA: TGTGCCTGGAGTGTAGGGGCAGGGCAAGAGACCCAGTACTTC
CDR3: CAWSVGAGQETQYF

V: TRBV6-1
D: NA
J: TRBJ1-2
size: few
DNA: TGTGCCAGCAGTAACGACGGCTATGGCTACACCTTC
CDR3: CASSNDGYGYTF

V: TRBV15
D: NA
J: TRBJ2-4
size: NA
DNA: TGTGCCACCAGCAACCGGGCGGGGCAAAACATTCAGTACTTC
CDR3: CATSNRAGQNIQYF

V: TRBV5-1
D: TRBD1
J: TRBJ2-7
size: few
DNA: TGCGCCAGCAGCTCCATCCCGGGACAGGGGTTCGAGCAGTACTTC
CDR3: CASSSIPGQGFEQYF

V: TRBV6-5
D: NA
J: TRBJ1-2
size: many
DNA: TGTGCCAGCAGTTACCCGGGCGAGAACTATGGCTACACCTTC
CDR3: CASSYPGENYGYTF

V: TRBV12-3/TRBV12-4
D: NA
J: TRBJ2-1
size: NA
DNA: TGTGCCAGCAGTTTAGTAGGGACTCTCTCCTACAATGAGCAGTTCTTC
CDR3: CASSLVGTLSYNEQFF

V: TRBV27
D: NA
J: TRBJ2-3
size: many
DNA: TGTGCCAGCAGCGCGCAGCGGGTACCCACAGATACGCAGTATTTT
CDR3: CASSAQRVPTDTQYF

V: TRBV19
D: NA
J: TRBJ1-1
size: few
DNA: TGTGCCAGTAGTAATGCAGGGCTCCCAGCTGAAGCTTTCTTT
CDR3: CASSNAGLPAEAFF

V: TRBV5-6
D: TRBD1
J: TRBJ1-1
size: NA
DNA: TGTGCCAGCAGGGTGGAGGGACAGGGTCTGTTCAGGACTGAAGCTTTCTTT
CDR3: CASRVEGQGLFRTEAFF

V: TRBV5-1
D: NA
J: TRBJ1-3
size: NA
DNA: TGCGCCAGCAGCCTTCAGGGAATAGATTCTGGAAACACCATATATTTT
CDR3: CASSLQGIDSGNTIYF

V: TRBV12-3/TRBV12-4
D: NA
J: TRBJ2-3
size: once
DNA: TGTGCCAGCAGGCTTAGTGGTGGCGCAGATACGCAGTATTTT
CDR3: CASRLSGGADTQYF

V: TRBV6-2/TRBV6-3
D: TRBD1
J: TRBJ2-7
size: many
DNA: TGTGCCAGCAGTTACGGGGGAGGAGGACAGGGGTCATACGAGCAGTACTTC
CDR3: CASSYGGGGQGSYEQYF

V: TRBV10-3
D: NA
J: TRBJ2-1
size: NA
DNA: TGTGCCATCAGTGAGTTCGGGAATGAGCAGTTCTTC
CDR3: CAISEFGNEQFF

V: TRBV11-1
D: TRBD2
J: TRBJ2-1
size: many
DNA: TGTGCCAGCAGCTTCGGACTAGCGGGGGGCTACAATGAGCAGTTCTTC
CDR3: CASSFGLAGGYNEQFF

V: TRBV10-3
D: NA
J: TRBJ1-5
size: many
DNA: TGTGCCATCAGTAACAGGGAAGATCAGCCCCAGCATTTT
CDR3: CAISNREDQPQHF

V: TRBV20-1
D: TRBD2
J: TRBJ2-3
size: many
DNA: TGCAGTGCTGTGAGACTAGCGGGGGAGCGCACAGATACGCAGTATTTT
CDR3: CSAVRLAGERTDTQYF

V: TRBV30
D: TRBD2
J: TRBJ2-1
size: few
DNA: TGTGCCTGGAGAAGGGCTAGCGGGGGGATTTACAATGAGCAGTTCTTC
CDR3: CAWRRASGGIYNEQFF

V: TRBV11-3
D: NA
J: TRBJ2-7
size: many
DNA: TGTGCCAGCAGCACTTACTCAGGGGCTGCGGCAGGGGAGCAGTACTTC
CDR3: CASSTYSGAAAGEQYF

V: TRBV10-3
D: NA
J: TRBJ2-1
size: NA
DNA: TGTGCCATCAGTGAGGCAGGGTCTGGGGATGAGCAGTTCTTC
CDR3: CAISEAGSGDEQFF

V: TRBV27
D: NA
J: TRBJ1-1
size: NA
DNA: TGTGCCAGCAGTCTAGGGGCGGTGAGCACTGAAGCTTTCTTT
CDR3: CASSLGAVSTEAFF

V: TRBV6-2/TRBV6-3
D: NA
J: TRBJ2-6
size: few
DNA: TGTGCCAGCAGTTCCCCCGGACAGCGTGGGGCCAACGTCCTGACTTTC
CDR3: CASSSPGQRGANVLTF

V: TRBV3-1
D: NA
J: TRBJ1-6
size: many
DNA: TGTGCCAGCAGCCAAGCAGGGCAGGTCGCTTCACCCCTCCACTTT
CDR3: CASSQAGQVASPLHF

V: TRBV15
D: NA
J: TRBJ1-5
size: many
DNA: TGTGCCACCAGCAGGGGCCTCACCGATAACAATCAGCCCCAGCATTTT
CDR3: CATSRGLTDNNQPQHF

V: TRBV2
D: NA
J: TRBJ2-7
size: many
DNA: TGTGCCAGCAGTGTGGGCCGGAGCTACGAGCAGTACTTC
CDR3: CASSVGRSYEQYF

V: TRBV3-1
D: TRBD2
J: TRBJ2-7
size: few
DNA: TGTGCCAGCAGCCAGACGATCCTAGCGGGGGGGCAATACGAGCAGTACTTC
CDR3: CASSQTILAGGQYEQYF

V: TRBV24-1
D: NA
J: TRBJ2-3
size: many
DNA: TGTGCCACCAGTGATGTTCGGGGACTGGATACGCAGTATTTT
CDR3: CATSDVRGLDTQYF